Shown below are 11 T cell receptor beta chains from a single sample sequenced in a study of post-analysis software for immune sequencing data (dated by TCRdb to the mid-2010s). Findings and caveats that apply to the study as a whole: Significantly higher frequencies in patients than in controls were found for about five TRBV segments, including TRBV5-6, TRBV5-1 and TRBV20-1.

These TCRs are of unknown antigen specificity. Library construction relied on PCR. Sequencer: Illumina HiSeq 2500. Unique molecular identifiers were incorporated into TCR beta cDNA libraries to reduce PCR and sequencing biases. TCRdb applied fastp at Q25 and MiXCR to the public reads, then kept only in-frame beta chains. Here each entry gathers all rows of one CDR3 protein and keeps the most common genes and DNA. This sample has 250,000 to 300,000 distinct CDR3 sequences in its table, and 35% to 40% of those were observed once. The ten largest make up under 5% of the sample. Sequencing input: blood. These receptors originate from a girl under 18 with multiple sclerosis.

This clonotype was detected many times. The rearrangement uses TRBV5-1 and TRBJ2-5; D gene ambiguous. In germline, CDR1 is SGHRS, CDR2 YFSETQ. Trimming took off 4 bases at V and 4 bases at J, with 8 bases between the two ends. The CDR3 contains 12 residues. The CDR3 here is CASSKRLETQYF. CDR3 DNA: TGCGCCAGCAGCAAGAGATTAGAGACCCAGTACTTC.

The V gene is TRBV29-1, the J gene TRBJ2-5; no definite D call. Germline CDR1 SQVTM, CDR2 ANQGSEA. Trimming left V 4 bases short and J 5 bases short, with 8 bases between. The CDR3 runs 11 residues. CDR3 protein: CSVGIGETQYF. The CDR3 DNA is TGCAGCGTTGGAATCGGGGAGACCCAGTACTTC.

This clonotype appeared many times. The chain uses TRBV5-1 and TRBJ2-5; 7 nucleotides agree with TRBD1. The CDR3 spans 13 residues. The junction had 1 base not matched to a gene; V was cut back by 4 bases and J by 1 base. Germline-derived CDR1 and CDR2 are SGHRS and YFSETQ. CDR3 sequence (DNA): TGCGCCAGCAGCCGACAGGGCCAAGAGACCCAGTACTTC. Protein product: CASSRQGQETQYF.

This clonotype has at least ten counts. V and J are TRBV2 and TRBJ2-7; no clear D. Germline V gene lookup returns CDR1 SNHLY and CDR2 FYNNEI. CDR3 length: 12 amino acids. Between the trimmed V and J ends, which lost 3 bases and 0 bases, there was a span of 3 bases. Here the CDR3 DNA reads TGTGCCAGCAGTGAGAGCTCCTACGAGCAGTACTTC. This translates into CASSESSYEQYF.

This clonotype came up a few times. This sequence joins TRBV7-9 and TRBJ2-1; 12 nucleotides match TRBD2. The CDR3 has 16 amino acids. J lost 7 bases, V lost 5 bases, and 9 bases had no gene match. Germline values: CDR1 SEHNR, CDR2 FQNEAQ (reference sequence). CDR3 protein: CASSAMPGLAGNEQFF. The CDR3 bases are TGTGCCAGCAGCGCCATGCCGGGACTAGCGGGTAATGAGCAGTTCTTC.

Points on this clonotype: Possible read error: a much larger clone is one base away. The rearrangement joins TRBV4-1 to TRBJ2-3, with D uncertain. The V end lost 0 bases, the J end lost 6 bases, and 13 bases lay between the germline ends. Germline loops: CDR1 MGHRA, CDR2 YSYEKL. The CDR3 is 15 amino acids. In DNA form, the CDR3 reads TGCGCCAGCAGCCAAGAGCACGGCCCCGGGGATACGCAGTATTTT. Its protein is CASSQEHGPGDTQYF.

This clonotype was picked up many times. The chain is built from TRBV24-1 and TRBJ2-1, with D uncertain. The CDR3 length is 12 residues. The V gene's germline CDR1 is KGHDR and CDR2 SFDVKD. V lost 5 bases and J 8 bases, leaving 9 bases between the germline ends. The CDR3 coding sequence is TGTGCCACCAGTGTTGGTGGTTATGAGCAGTTCTTC. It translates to CATSVGGYEQFF.

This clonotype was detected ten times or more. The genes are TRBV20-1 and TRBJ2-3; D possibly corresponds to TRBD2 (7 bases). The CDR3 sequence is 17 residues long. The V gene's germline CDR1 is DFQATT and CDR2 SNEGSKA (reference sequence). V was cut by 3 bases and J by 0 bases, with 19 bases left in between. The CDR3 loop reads CSASPGGQGLSTDTQYF. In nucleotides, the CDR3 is TGCAGTGCTAGCCCCGGGGGGCAGGGCCTTAGCACAGATACGCAGTATTTT.

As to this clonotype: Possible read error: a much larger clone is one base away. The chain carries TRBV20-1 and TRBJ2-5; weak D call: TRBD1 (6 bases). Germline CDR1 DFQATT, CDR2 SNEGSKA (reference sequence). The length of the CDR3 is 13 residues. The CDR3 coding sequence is TGCAATGCTCACTCTGGGGGCCAGGAGACCCAGTACTTC. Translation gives CNAHSGGQETQYF.

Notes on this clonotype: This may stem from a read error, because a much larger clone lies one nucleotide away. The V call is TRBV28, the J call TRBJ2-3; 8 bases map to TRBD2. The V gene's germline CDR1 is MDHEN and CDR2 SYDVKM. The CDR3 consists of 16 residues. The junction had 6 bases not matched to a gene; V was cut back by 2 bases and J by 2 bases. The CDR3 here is CASSLVAGGPTDTQYF. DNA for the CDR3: TGTGCCAGCAGTTTAGTGGCGGGGGGACCCACAGATACGCAGTATTTT.

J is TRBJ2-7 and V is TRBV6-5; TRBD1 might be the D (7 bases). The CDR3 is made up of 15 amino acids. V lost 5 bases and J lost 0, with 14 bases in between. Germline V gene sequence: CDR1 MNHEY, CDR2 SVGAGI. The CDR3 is CASSQRQGLSYEQYF. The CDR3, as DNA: TGTGCCAGCAGTCAGAGACAGGGACTCTCCTACGAGCAGTACTTC.